This TCR beta chain was sequenced for a study of tumor and adjacent non-tumor tissue in lung cancer. On this clonotype: Its antigen is unknown. At one end, the junction sequence differs from germline, possibly due to a read error.

A modified ARM-PCR protocol with three rounds of nested PCR amplified TCRbeta. TCRdb fed the multiplex PCR reads into MiXCR, producing one record per CDR3 protein. This sample carries about 50,000 distinct CDR3 sequences, around three quarters of them seen once, and the ten largest clones take 20% to 25%. The template was RNA from unsorted bulk tissue. More than 3 cm separated this lung sample from the edge of the tumor. Study-level findings and limits: In normal lung, the top 100 clones were significantly more dominant than in tumor.

Germline-derived CDR1 and CDR2 are MNHNY and SVGAGI (reference sequence). CDR3 size: 14 residues. Sequencing input: distant non-tumor lung tissue. The sequence derives from an older woman with non-small cell lung cancer. This sequence joins TRBV6-6 and TRBJ1-2; D remains unclear. The CDR3: CASSCSETGYGYTF. The CDR3 DNA reads as TGTGCTAGCAGTTGCTCAGAGACGGGCTATGGTTACACCTTC.